These 9 T cell receptor beta chains share one sample of origin, sequenced in a study of CD8 T cells in Susac syndrome. Reverse transcription of roughly 0.45 to 1 ug RNA was performed with random hexamers. TCRdb used MiXCR to reprocess the immunoSEQ multiplex PCR reads, holding one entry per CDR3 protein. Of around 150,000 distinct CDR3 sequences in the sample, around 93% were seen once. The sample taken for sequencing was CD8+ T cells from PBMCs. Source of these receptors: a human donor with Susac syndrome.

V and J are TRBV24-1 and TRBJ2-1; 7 bases line up with TRBD2. The V gene's germline CDR1 is KGHDR and CDR2 SFDVKD. The CDR3 length is 14 residues. With 9 bases clipped from V and 9 bases from J, the junction kept 13 bases outside the gene matches. The CDR3 protein is CATADTRESIEQFF. CDR3 DNA: TGTGCCACCGCCGACACGCGGGAGTCTATTGAGCAGTTCTTC.

V gene TRBV5-4 combines with J gene TRBJ1-4, with D unresolved. CDR1 and CDR2 from the germline V gene are SGHNT and YYREEE (reference sequence). The CDR3 has 13 amino acids. Deletions cut 0 bases from V and 13 bases from J, with 13 bases between. CDR3 amino acids: CASSLELLDVLFF. CDR3 coding DNA: TGTGCCAGCAGCTTGGAGTTGTTGGACGTACTGTTTTTT.

The chain combines TRBV27 with TRBJ1-2; no clear D. Trimming cost V 7 bases and J 6 bases, with 15 bases left between them. In germline, CDR1 is MNHEY, CDR2 SMNVEV (reference sequence). The length of the CDR3 is 13 residues. CDR3 region: CASKGSGIDGYTF. CDR3 DNA: TGTGCCAGCAAAGGGTCGGGAATAGATGGCTACACCTTC.

This clonotype was recorded once. The chain recombines TRBV9 with TRBJ2-5; D is unresolved. The CDR3 loop spans 12 amino acids. Trimming took 3 bases from V and 1 from J, leaving 4 bases between them. Looked up from germline, CDR1 is SGDLS and CDR2 is YYNGEE. CDR3 in DNA: TGTGCCAGCAGCGACCTCCAAGAGACCCAGTACTTC. It yields the protein CASSDLQETQYF.

The chain has TRBV6-5 and TRBJ2-1; D possibly uses TRBD1 or TRBD2 (5 bases each). V shed 2 bases and J shed 3 bases, with 8 bases lying between them. Germline V gives CDR1 MNHEY, CDR2 SVGAGI. CDR3 length: 14 amino acids. For the CDR3, the DNA is TGTGCCAGCAGTTACGGGACGATCTACAATGAGCAGTTCTTC. Protein: CASSYGTIYNEQFF.

The rearrangement links TRBV20-1 to TRBJ2-7; D is unclear. Germline CDR1 and CDR2: DFQATT and SNEGSKA (reference sequence). The V and J ends lost 2 bases and 4 bases respectively, with 3 bases between them. The CDR3 has 10 residues. CDR3 loop: CSARTYEQYF. DNA of the CDR3: TGCAGTGCTAGAACGTACGAGCAGTACTTC.

This chain connects TRBV5-6 to TRBJ1-2; 7 nucleotides match TRBD1. The CDR3 spans 17 residues. Germline V gene data show CDR1 as SGHDT and CDR2 as YYEEEE. V shed 2 bases, J shed 8 bases, and the junction held 18 bases outside the gene matches. CDR3 coding DNA: TGTGCCAGCAGCTTCCCATCCCCCTACACAGGGGTCGACGGCTACACCTTC. This translates into CASSFPSPYTGVDGYTF.

The chain couples TRBV28 to TRBJ2-3; D ambiguous. Trimming removed 3 bases from V and 0 bases from J, with 16 bases in between. The CDR3 consists of 17 residues. The V gene's germline CDR1 is MDHEN and CDR2 SYDVKM. CDR3 bases: TGTGCCAGCAGTTTTTTGACCAGGAGCCTAAGCACAGATACGCAGTATTTT. Translation: CASSFLTRSLSTDTQYF.

The V and J genes are TRBV24-1 and TRBJ2-4; D not certain. V dropped 2 bases and J dropped 15 bases, with 16 bases sitting between them. This CDR3 is built from 13 residues. Germline lookup yields CDR1 KGHDR and CDR2 SFDVKD. The CDR3 DNA follows: TGTGCCACCAGTGATTCCGCGTGGGAACATTGGTACTTC. It encodes CATSDSAWEHWYF.